The 21 T cell receptor beta chains presented below share a single source sample, sequenced in a study of OX40 agonist ivuxolimab in advanced cancers. Libraries were prepared by immunoSEQ multiplex PCR; TCRdb keeps only in-frame clonotypes and omits some of them. The table includes just over 50,000 clones, 85% to 90% detected once. Sequencing was performed on CD4+ or CD8+ T cells sorted from blood, taken in a trial of the OX40 agonist ivuxolimab. The receptors were gathered from an adult with an advanced solid tumor such as melanoma, head and neck, liver or kidney cancer.

The CDR3 here is CASSQDQGGYGYTF. The CDR3 nucleotides read TGCGCCAGCAGCCAAGATCAGGGGGGCTATGGCTACACCTTC. This chain links TRBV4-1 with TRBJ1-2, with TRBD1 identical over 7 bases. Germline CDR1 reads MGHRA; CDR2 reads YSYEKL. V trimming: 0 bases; J trimming: 4 bases; junction bases outside the gene matches: 2. The CDR3 has 14 amino acids.

The chain is built from TRBV7-9 and TRBJ1-1; D is perhaps TRBD1 (6 bases). The V gene's germline CDR1 is SEHNR and CDR2 FQNEAQ (reference sequence). The CDR3 extends over 14 amino acids. The V end lost 1 base, the J end lost 4 bases, and 10 bases lay between the germline ends. The CDR3 spells CASSLDWGRTEAFF. CDR3 coding DNA: TGTGCCAGCAGCTTAGACTGGGGGCGCACTGAAGCTTTCTTT. Drawing the rest from reference TRBV7-9 and TRBJ1-1, the complete variable domain is DTGVSQNPRHKITKRGQNVTFRCDPISEHNRLYWYRQTLGQGPEFLTYFQNEAQLEKSRLLSDRFSAERPKGSFSTLEIQRTEQGDSAMYLCASSLDWGRTEAFFGQGTRLTVV.

The chain links TRBV30 to TRBJ1-5; 7 bases are a match to TRBD1. With 2 bases clipped from V and 2 bases from J, the junction kept 0 bases outside the gene matches. The germline V gene encodes CDR1 GTSNPN and CDR2 SVGIG (reference sequence). The CDR3 covers 13 residues. CDR3 region: CAWSQGGNQPQHF. In nucleotides, the CDR3 is TGTGCCTGGAGTCAGGGGGGCAATCAGCCCCAGCATTTT. The full variable domain, with the rest looked up from reference TRBV30 and TRBJ1-5, is SQTIHQWPATLVQPVGSPLSLECTVEGTSNPNLYWYRQAAGRGLQLLFYSVGIGQISSEVPQNLSASRPQDRQFILSSKKLLLSDSGFYLCAWSQGGNQPQHFGDGTRLSIL.

The chain links TRBV2 to TRBJ1-1; D may be TRBD1 (5 bases). V was clipped by 4 bases and J by 7 bases, with 16 bases between them. There are 14 residues in the CDR3. Per the germline V gene, CDR1 is SNHLY and CDR2 is FYNNEI. CDR3 region: CASSGGVPRVEAFF. The CDR3 DNA reads as TGTGCCAGCAGTGGGGGGGTGCCCCGAGTTGAAGCTTTCTTT. Variable domain in full (rest from reference TRBV2 and TRBJ1-1): EPEVTQTPSHQVTQMGQEVILRCVPISNHLYFYWYRQILGQKVEFLVSFYNNEISEKSEIFDDQFSVERPDGSNFTLKIRSTKLEDSAMYFCASSGGVPRVEAFFGQGTRLTVV.

This clone was counted only a few times. The gene calls are TRBV6-6 and TRBJ2-7; TRBD1 might be the D (6 bases). V was clipped by 5 bases and J by 1 base, with 12 bases between them. The CDR3 length is 14 residues. Per germline, CDR1 MNHNY and CDR2 SVGAGI (reference sequence). CDR3 loop: CASSRRDTSYEQYF. CDR3 sequence (DNA): TGTGCCAGCAGTCGCCGGGACACGTCCTACGAGCAGTACTTC.

V gene TRBV9 combines with J gene TRBJ1-5; the D is unclear. Germline CDR1 SGDLS, CDR2 YYNGEE. V lost 0 bases to trimming and J lost 4 bases, with 2 bases between them. The CDR3 length is 12 residues. The CDR3 region has the DNA TGTGCCAGCAGCGTAGTAAATCAGCCCCAGCATTTT. Translation: CASSVVNQPQHF.

V usage is TRBV5-4 and J usage is TRBJ1-4; 8 bases are shared with TRBD1. The CDR3 covers 14 residues. Germline V lookup: CDR1 SGHNT, CDR2 YYREEE (reference sequence). V lost 4 bases and J lost 8; bases outside the gene matches: 7. CDR3 DNA sequence: TGTGCCAGCAGCAGACAGGGGACGAAAGAAAAACTGTTTTTT. This translates into CASSRQGTKEKLFF. Full variable domain (remainder filled in from reference TRBV5-4 and TRBJ1-4): ETGVTQSPTHLIKTRGQQVTLRCSSQSGHNTVSWYQQALGQGPQFIFQYYREEENGRGNFPPRFSGLQFPNYSSELNVNALELDDSALYLCASSRQGTKEKLFFGSGTQLSVL.

V usage is TRBV11-3 and J usage is TRBJ2-3, with 7 positions matching TRBD2. V lost 5 bases to trimming and J lost 3 bases; unmatched junction nucleotides: 11. This CDR3 spans 16 amino acids. Germline V gene lookup returns CDR1 SGHNT and CDR2 YENEEA. CDR3 in amino acids: CASSLTGGVSTDTQYF. CDR3 in DNA: TGTGCCAGCAGCCTAACGGGGGGAGTTAGTACAGATACGCAGTATTTT.

The rearrangement uses TRBV9 and TRBJ2-1; D not resolved. V shed 1 base and J shed 1 base, with 9 bases lying between them. The CDR3 totals 15 residues. In germline, CDR1 is SGDLS, CDR2 YYNGEE. The CDR3 spells CASSVQLQSYNEQFF. For the CDR3, the DNA is TGTGCCAGCAGCGTACAACTCCAGTCCTACAATGAGCAGTTCTTC.

The chain employs TRBV10-3 and TRBJ2-7, with no clear D. The germline gives CDR1 ENHRY, CDR2 SYGVKD. The CDR3 runs 14 residues. The ends were cut back, 0 bases at V and 2 bases at J, with 8 bases in the middle. The CDR3 loop reads CAISESDTTYEQYF. The CDR3 nucleotides read TGTGCCATCAGTGAGTCTGATACCACCTACGAGCAGTACTTC.

The chain is built from TRBV29-1 and TRBJ1-5, with 9 bases that match TRBD1. The V segment lost 6 bases and the J segment 3 bases; nucleotides outside the gene matches: 3. This CDR3 comprises 13 residues. The germline V gene has CDR1 SQVTM and CDR2 ANQGSEA. As DNA, the CDR3 is TGCAGCGTGGGGACAGGGAACAATCAGCCCCAGCATTTT. Translation gives CSVGTGNNQPQHF.

This clone was detected only once. This chain joins TRBV6-6 and TRBJ1-1, with no clear D. CDR3 size: 13 residues. Germline lookup yields CDR1 MNHNY and CDR2 SVGAGI (reference sequence). V lost 2 bases and J 0 bases, leaving 4 bases between the germline ends. The CDR3, as DNA: TGTGCCAGCAGTTACCCAATGAACACTGAAGCTTTCTTT. It specifies CASSYPMNTEAFF.

The chain is built from TRBV28 and TRBJ1-5; no reliable D call. V lost 2 bases and J lost 0, with 14 bases in between. This CDR3 is built from 17 residues. Germline CDR1 MDHEN, CDR2 SYDVKM. CDR3 bases: TGTGCCAGCAGTTTACAGGAGCACACATATAGCAATCAGCCCCAGCATTTT. Translation: CASSLQEHTYSNQPQHF.

The CDR3 loop reads CASSPRTSGRAETEQFF. The CDR3 DNA follows: TGTGCCAGCTCACCAAGGACTAGCGGGAGAGCGGAGACTGAGCAGTTCTTC. The chain couples TRBV18 to TRBJ2-1; 13 bases line up with TRBD2. The length of the CDR3 is 17 residues. CDR1 KGHSH and CDR2 LQKENI come from the germline V gene. V lost 2 bases, J lost 9 bases, and 10 bases stayed unmatched.

As for this clone: A junction end diverges from the germline sequence, so it may reflect a read error. This chain joins TRBV30 and TRBJ1-5; 12 bases map to TRBD1. There are 13 residues in the CDR3. From germline, CDR1 is GTSNPN and CDR2 SVGIG (reference sequence). CDR3: CAWGTGGNQPQHF. The CDR3 DNA reads as TGTGCCTGGGGGACAGGGGGCAACCAGCCCCAGCATTTT.

The V gene is TRBV7-9, the J gene TRBJ2-1, with 11 bases matching TRBD2. V trimming: 5 bases; J trimming: 3 bases; junction bases outside the gene matches: 9. From germline, CDR1 is SEHNR and CDR2 FQNEAQ (reference sequence). The CDR3 runs to 17 residues. The CDR3 coding sequence is TGTGCCAGCAGCCCCTTAGGGGGACTAGCGGTCTACAATGAGCAGTTCTTC. Amino acid sequence: CASSPLGGLAVYNEQFF. Complete variable domain (other parts from reference TRBV7-9 and TRBJ2-1): DTGVSQNPRHKITKRGQNVTFRCDPISEHNRLYWYRQTLGQGPEFLTYFQNEAQLEKSRLLSDRFSAERPKGSFSTLEIQRTEQGDSAMYLCASSPLGGLAVYNEQFFGPGTRLTVL.

V usage is TRBV6-5 and J usage is TRBJ2-7, with D possibly being TRBD1 (6 bases). V was pared by 6 bases and J by 3 bases, with 15 bases between. The CDR3 contains 14 residues. Germline CDR1 and CDR2: MNHEY and SVGAGI. The CDR3 sequence is CASSLRDIHYEQYF. CDR3 in DNA: TGTGCCAGCAGCCTCCGGGACATTCACTACGAGCAGTACTTC.

V usage is TRBV7-2 and J usage is TRBJ2-7; 7 bases are a match to TRBD2. V gave up 4 bases and J gave up 5 bases; unmatched junction bases: 17. The CDR3 extends over 17 amino acids. Germline-derived CDR1 and CDR2 are SGHTA and FQGNSA. The DNA of the CDR3 is TGTGCCAGCAGCTGGGGAGGGGCGGGAACTCTTGGCCACGAGCAGTACTTC. Residues: CASSWGGAGTLGHEQYF.

The chain employs TRBV10-2 and TRBJ1-1, with 7 bases identical to TRBD1. Germline values: CDR1 WSHSY, CDR2 SAAADI. The CDR3 length is 14 residues. V lost 7 bases and J lost 1; bases outside the gene matches: 6. CDR3 nucleotides: TGCGCCAGCATCACGGACAGGAGGAACACTGAAGCTTTCTTT. It translates to CASITDRRNTEAFF.

The rearrangement links TRBV19 to TRBJ2-7, with 10 bases fitting TRBD2. Germline CDR1 reads LNHDA; CDR2 reads SQIVND (reference sequence). V lost 2 bases, J lost 0 bases, and 1 base stayed unmatched. This CDR3 has 15 amino acids. CDR3 sequence reads: CASSIPSGSSYEQYF. The CDR3 coding sequence is TGTGCCAGTAGTATACCTAGCGGGAGCTCCTACGAGCAGTACTTC.

This chain connects TRBV15 to TRBJ2-1, with unresolved D. The CDR3 runs to 13 residues. Germline CDR1 and CDR2: LNHNV and YYDKDF (reference sequence). V was pared by 0 bases and J by 9 bases, with 9 bases between. The CDR3 bases are TGTGCCACCAGCAGAGATGTCCTCAGTGAGCAGTTCTTC. As protein: CATSRDVLSEQFF. Complete variable domain (other parts from reference TRBV15 and TRBJ2-1): DAMVIQNPRYQVTQFGKPVTLSCSQTLNHNVMYWYQQKSSQAPKLLFHYYDKDFNNEADTPDNFQSRRPNTSFCFLDIRSPGLGDTAMYLCATSRDVLSEQFFGPGTRLTVL.